Below, one TCR beta chain is given with its context. TCRdb reanalysed the 5' RACE reads using MiXCR and keeps one entry per CDR3 protein. This table holds 40,000 to 65,000 distinct CDR3 sequences, 24% found once. This CDR3 has 17 residues. V was clipped by 8 bases and J by 6 bases; unmatched bases: 18. In germline, CDR1 is MDHEN, CDR2 SYDVKM. This clonotype was obtained from a female donor with breast cancer. Sequencing input: tumor-infiltrating naive CD4+ T cells sorted from the breast tumor. The subset is: naive CD4+ T cells, CD4+CD45RA+CD25-. The chain has TRBV28 and TRBJ1-5; 8 nucleotides match TRBD1. The CDR3 region has the DNA TGTGCCAGCCTCCGGTTTACCCCCGTTACAGGGGGTCAGCCCCAGCATTTT. Protein sequence: CASLRFTPVTGGQPQHF. The complete variable domain, with remaining parts taken from reference TRBV28 and TRBJ1-5, reads DVKVTQSSRYLVKRTGEKVFLECVQDMDHENMFWYRQDPGLGLRLIYFSYDVKMKEKGDIPEGYSVSREKKERFSLILESASTNQTSMYLCASLRFTPVTGGQPQHFGDGTRLSIL.